The 30 T cell receptor beta chains below come from one sample, sequenced in a study of blood T cell repertoires in COVID-19 (dated by TCRdb to the early 2020s). The library was made by the immunoSEQ multiplex PCR assay. In its TCRdb copy, this immuneACCESS table keeps in-frame sequences only and misses some clones. Where compared with another copy, unresolved V genes explain less than half of these, and the others have no known cause. The sample data list about 50,000 clones, and over 75% of these were observed just once. The ten largest clones capture 6.2% of the sample. The source material was peripheral blood. The receptor source for this set is a man between 35 and 55 years old with acute or convalescent COVID-19.

This clone was found once. This chain links TRBV7-2 with TRBJ1-4, with D maybe TRBD1 (5 bases). Germline V gene data show CDR1 as SGHTA and CDR2 as FQGNSA. The CDR3 runs 15 residues. V was pared by 1 base and J by 9 bases, with 15 bases between. CDR3 sequence (DNA): TGTGCCAGCAGCTTAGGGTTTAGGGGTGGGCAAAAACTGTTTTTT. Translating it yields CASSLGFRGGQKLFF.

This chain links TRBV6-1 with TRBJ2-5, with TRBD2 as a possible D gene (6 bases). The germline V gene has CDR1 MNHNS and CDR2 SASEGT. The CDR3 has 19 residues. Trimming shortened V by 2 bases and J by 5 bases, and 27 bases separated the two germline ends. Here the CDR3 DNA reads TGTGCCAGCAGTGAAAGATATGGGCTGAATGGAGGGTTGAGGGAGACCCAGTACTTC. As protein: CASSERYGLNGGLRETQYF.

The rearrangement joins TRBV24-1 to TRBJ2-3; 11 nucleotides match TRBD2. Trimming at V came to 5 bases and at J to 5 bases, leaving 8 bases not matched to a gene. Germline V gives CDR1 KGHDR, CDR2 SFDVKD. The CDR3 loop spans 16 amino acids. CDR3 nucleotide sequence: TGTGCCACCAGTGGTCTGACTAGCGGGAATAGAGATACGCAGTATTTT. The encoded protein is CATSGLTSGNRDTQYF.

The chain is built from TRBV9 and TRBJ1-2; 9 nucleotides line up with TRBD1. The CDR3 spans 15 residues. Germline V gene sequence: CDR1 SGDLS, CDR2 YYNGEE. V gave up 4 bases and J gave up 5 bases; unmatched junction bases: 9. The CDR3 DNA reads TGTGCCAGCAGCCCCAGGGACAGGGAATTTTATGGCTACACCTTC. Translated: CASSPRDREFYGYTF.

The genes are TRBV15 and TRBJ1-3; TRBD1 matches 7 bases. J was trimmed by 6 bases and V by 0 bases; bases with no gene match: 11. CDR3 length: 17 amino acids. Germline V gene sequence: CDR1 LNHNV, CDR2 YYDKDF (reference sequence). The CDR3 region has the DNA TGTGCCACCAGCAGAGATAGGGGCAGGGGGGTGGAAAACACCATATATTTT. Its translation: CATSRDRGRGVENTIYF.

The V call is TRBV7-9, the J call TRBJ1-4, with TRBD1 matching 9 bases. The germline CDR1 and CDR2 sequences are SEHNR and FQNEAQ (reference sequence). The CDR3 contains 16 residues. V lost 4 bases and J lost 5; bases outside the gene matches: 8. CDR3: CASSSRGQGTNEKLFF. The CDR3 bases are TGTGCCAGCAGCTCGCGAGGACAGGGGACGAATGAAAAACTGTTTTTT.

This rearrangement joins TRBV11-2 to TRBJ2-5; D unresolved. The CDR3 totals 15 residues. The V end was cut by 0 bases, the J end by 3 bases, with 11 bases between. Germline V gene sequence: CDR1 SGHAT, CDR2 FQNNGV. The DNA for the CDR3 is TGTGCCAGCAGCTTAGAGGCGGTAAAGGAAGAGACCCAGTACTTC. Protein: CASSLEAVKEETQYF. Filled out from reference TRBV11-2 and TRBJ2-5, the complete variable domain reads EAGVAQSPRYKIIEKRQSVAFWCNPISGHATLYWYQQILGQGPKLLIQFQNNGVVDDSQLPKDRFSAERLKGVDSTLKIQPAKLEDSAVYLCASSLEAVKEETQYFGPGTRLLVL.

V usage is TRBV19 and J usage is TRBJ2-5, with 8 bases identical to TRBD1. Germline CDR1 reads LNHDA; CDR2 reads SQIVND (reference sequence). This CDR3 spans 15 amino acids. V dropped 5 bases and J dropped 4; count of bases not matched to a gene: 9. The CDR3 reads CASSPLRTGRETQYF. CDR3 in DNA: TGTGCCAGTAGTCCCCTCCGGACAGGGAGAGAGACCCAGTACTTC. Looking up the rest from reference TRBV19 and TRBJ2-5 gives the full variable domain: DGGITQSPKYLFRKEGQNVTLSCEQNLNHDAMYWYRQDPGQGLRLIYYSQIVNDFQKGDIAEGYSVSREKKESFPLTVTSAQKNPTAFYLCASSPLRTGRETQYFGPGTRLLVL.

This chain joins TRBV11-3 and TRBJ2-1; possibly TRBD2 for D (5 bases). Germline V gene sequence: CDR1 SGHNT, CDR2 YENEEA. V dropped 1 base and J dropped 2 bases, with 9 bases sitting between them. CDR3 length: 15 amino acids. CDR3 in DNA: TGTGCCAGCAGCTTAGGCGGGTATACCTACAATGAGCAGTTCTTC. As protein: CASSLGGYTYNEQFF.

This rearrangement joins TRBV2 to TRBJ1-5; D not resolved. The CDR3 loop spans 12 amino acids. Germline CDR1 SNHLY, CDR2 FYNNEI. Trimming removed 6 bases from V and 7 bases from J, with 10 bases in between. CDR3 nucleotide sequence: TGTGCCAGCAGGGCGGAGGGACAGCCCCAGCATTTT. The encoded protein is CASRAEGQPQHF.

The chain employs TRBV9 and TRBJ2-7; TRBD2 matches 11 bases. V dropped 4 bases and J dropped 2; count of bases not matched to a gene: 5. The germline CDR1 and CDR2 sequences are SGDLS and YYNGEE. The CDR3 length is 15 residues. The CDR3 region is CASSPGLAAPYEQYF. The CDR3 DNA reads TGTGCCAGCAGCCCGGGACTAGCGGCCCCCTACGAGCAGTACTTC.

The chain has TRBV10-1 and TRBJ1-5, with D maybe TRBD1 (5 bases). The V end lost 8 bases, the J end lost 4 bases, and 21 bases lay between the germline ends. This CDR3 contains 16 residues. CDR1 and CDR2 (germline): WNHNN, SYGVQD (reference sequence). CDR3 nucleotides: TGCGCCAGCCGAAATCTAGACAGTGAACAAAATCAGCCCCAGCATTTT. It codes for CASRNLDSEQNQPQHF.

V usage is TRBV7-9 and J usage is TRBJ2-5, with 10 bases aligning to TRBD2. The V segment lost 5 bases and the J segment 5 bases; nucleotides outside the gene matches: 8. The CDR3 length is 15 residues. Germline lookup yields CDR1 SEHNR and CDR2 FQNEAQ (reference sequence). CDR3 DNA sequence: TGTGCCAGCAGCCAGTCTAGCGGGAGCGGGGAGACCCAGTACTTC. It encodes CASSQSSGSGETQYF. Together with reference TRBV7-9 and TRBJ2-5, the CDR3 gives the full variable domain: DTGVSQNPRHKITKRGQNVTFRCDPISEHNRLYWYRQTLGQGPEFLTYFQNEAQLEKSRLLSDRFSAERPKGSFSTLEIQRTEQGDSAMYLCASSQSSGSGETQYFGPGTRLLVL.

The chain carries TRBV11-2 and TRBJ2-7; TRBD2 might be the D (7 bases). The V gene lost 2 bases and the J gene lost 2 bases, with 13 bases spanning the gap. In germline, CDR1 is SGHAT, CDR2 FQNNGV. This CDR3 is 15 amino acids long. The CDR3 DNA sequence: TGTGCCAGCAGCTTAAGGGGGGGGGAAACCTACGAGCAGTACTTC. Protein sequence: CASSLRGGETYEQYF. The full variable domain, rest sourced from reference TRBV11-2 and TRBJ2-7, is EAGVAQSPRYKIIEKRQSVAFWCNPISGHATLYWYQQILGQGPKLLIQFQNNGVVDDSQLPKDRFSAERLKGVDSTLKIQPAKLEDSAVYLCASSLRGGETYEQYFGPGTRLTVT.

This clone has a handful of counts. This chain links TRBV12-5 with TRBJ2-3; D gene uncertain. Trimming took off 4 bases at V and 3 bases at J, with 2 bases between the two ends. CDR1 LGHNT and CDR2 FRNRAP come from the germline V gene. This CDR3 region has 11 residues. The CDR3 protein is CASGSTDTQYF. CDR3 coding DNA: TGTGCTAGTGGTTCGACAGATACGCAGTATTTT.

CDR3 nucleotide sequence: TGTGCCAGCAGTCCAGGGCTATACAGCTACACCTTC. Translated: CASSPGLYSYTF. The V gene is TRBV6-2 or TRBV6-3, the J gene TRBJ1-2; a possible D gene is TRBD1 (5 bases). V was shortened by 5 bases and J by 9 bases, with 13 bases between the two germline ends. Germline values: CDR1 MNHEY, CDR2 SVGEGT. The CDR3 runs to 12 residues.

The rearrangement uses TRBV5-4 and TRBJ2-7; TRBD2 agrees at 8 bases. Germline V CDR1 and CDR2: SGHNT, YYREEE (reference sequence). CDR3 length: 15 amino acids. V lost 4 bases, J lost 4 bases, and 10 bases stayed unmatched. In nucleotides, the CDR3 is TGTGCCAGCAGCCACAGCATAGCGGGGAAATACGAGCAGTACTTC. Encoded protein: CASSHSIAGKYEQYF.

The chain recombines TRBV29-1 with TRBJ2-5, with 7 positions matching TRBD1. Germline-derived CDR1 and CDR2 are SQVTM and ANQGSEA. With 7 bases clipped from V and 2 bases from J, the junction kept 19 bases outside the gene matches. This CDR3 region has 17 residues. The CDR3 here is CSAHRTGHTILQETQYF. The CDR3 DNA reads TGCAGCGCCCACCGGACAGGCCATACTATCCTTCAAGAGACCCAGTACTTC.

This chain uses TRBV5-5 with TRBJ2-7; D might be TRBD1 (5 bases). V gave up 0 bases and J gave up 3 bases, with 7 bases separating them. CDR1 SGHKS and CDR2 YYEKEE come from the germline V gene (reference sequence). The length of the CDR3 is 13 residues. For the CDR3, the DNA is TGTGCCAGCAGCTTGGCAGGGATCTACGAGCAGTACTTC. It encodes CASSLAGIYEQYF.

CDR3: CANRQGTLEQYF. The CDR3 DNA is TGTGCCAACCGACAGGGAACTCTCGAGCAGTACTTC. The chain uses TRBV2 and TRBJ2-7; TRBD1 matches at 7 bases. The V gene end was trimmed by 10 bases and the J gene end by 6 bases; junction bases not matched to a gene: 9. Germline CDR1 and CDR2: SNHLY and FYNNEI. This CDR3 has 12 amino acids.

The chain carries TRBV19 and TRBJ2-7; D is perhaps TRBD2 (5 bases). The CDR3 extends over 16 amino acids. V was clipped by 3 bases and J by 2 bases, with 17 bases between them. CDR1 is LNHDA, CDR2 SQIVND, per germline (reference sequence). CDR3 in amino acids: CASSIGGNVEAYEQYF. The CDR3 nucleotides are TGTGCCAGTAGTATTGGTGGGAACGTGGAGGCCTACGAGCAGTACTTC.

V usage is TRBV4-3 and J usage is TRBJ2-7, with TRBD1 matching over 7 bases. The junction had 13 bases not matched to a gene; V was cut back by 4 bases and J by 7 bases. This CDR3 comprises 15 residues. Per germline, CDR1 LGHNA and CDR2 YSLEER. The DNA for the CDR3 is TGCGCCAGCAGCCGTACCCCGGGACAGCCGACGGAGCAGTACTTC. This translates into CASSRTPGQPTEQYF.

The rearrangement links TRBV19 to TRBJ2-3; 10 nucleotides line up with TRBD2. The V segment lost 7 bases and the J segment 4 bases; nucleotides outside the gene matches: 5. CDR1 and CDR2 from the germline V gene are LNHDA and SQIVND (reference sequence). CDR3 size: 14 residues. Written as DNA, the CDR3 is TGTGCCAGTAAGCGGGAGGGTGTTTCAGATACGCAGTATTTT. Translation gives CASKREGVSDTQYF.

This clone has a handful of counts. This sequence joins TRBV2 and TRBJ2-7; possible D gene TRBD2, 5 bases. Germline V gene lookup returns CDR1 SNHLY and CDR2 FYNNEI. This CDR3 is 15 amino acids long. V shed 6 bases and J shed 2 bases, with 17 bases lying between them. CDR3 bases: TGTGCCAGCAGACGCGGCGGAAGCGGAACCTACGAGCAGTACTTC. Its translation is CASRRGGSGTYEQYF.

The V and J genes are TRBV9 and TRBJ1-4; perhaps TRBD1 as D (6 bases). V lost 3 bases and J lost 0, with 12 bases in between. Germline CDR1 is SGDLS and CDR2 is YYNGEE. This CDR3 contains 16 residues. The CDR3 is CASSAPGEATNEKLFF. CDR3 nucleotide sequence: TGTGCCAGCAGCGCCCCAGGGGAAGCAACTAATGAAAAACTGTTTTTT.

The chain employs TRBV24-1 and TRBJ1-1, with TRBD1 matching 7 bases. This CDR3 comprises 13 residues. The germline gives CDR1 KGHDR, CDR2 SFDVKD. Germline trimming cut 2 bases from V and 10 bases from J; bases unmatched to any gene: 6. CDR3 nucleotides: TGTGCCACCAGTGATTGGGGGGACAGTTCAGCTTTCTTT. It translates to CATSDWGDSSAFF.

This clone was recorded once. The rearrangement uses TRBV5-4 and TRBJ2-7; 8 bases map to TRBD1. Germline trimming cut 5 bases from V and 2 bases from J; bases unmatched to any gene: 9. In germline, CDR1 is SGHNT, CDR2 YYREEE (reference sequence). The length of the CDR3 is 15 residues. CDR3 sequence (DNA): TGTGCCAGCAGGGGCCACAGGGGACAGGCCTACGAGCAGTACTTC. This gives the protein CASRGHRGQAYEQYF.

V and J are TRBV19 and TRBJ1-1; D is unresolved. Germline-derived CDR1 and CDR2 are LNHDA and SQIVND (reference sequence). CDR3 size: 14 residues. Trimming shortened V by 3 bases and J by 4 bases, and 12 bases separated the two germline ends. The DNA for the CDR3 is TGTGCCAGTAGTATGAGCGGAGGTAGCACTGAAGCTTTCTTT. It encodes CASSMSGGSTEAFF.

CDR3 region: CASSYDRGKLFF. CDR3 nucleotide sequence: TGTGCCAGCAGTTACGACAGGGGGAAACTGTTTTTT. The chain recombines TRBV12-3 or TRBV12-4 with TRBJ1-4; 9 nucleotides match TRBD1. CDR3 length: 12 residues. V was clipped by 4 bases and J by 11 bases; unmatched bases: 2.

V gene TRBV6-5 combines with J gene TRBJ1-2, with D hard to call. Trimming left V 5 bases short and J 2 bases short, with 9 bases between. The CDR3 contains 13 residues. Per germline, CDR1 MNHEY and CDR2 SVGAGI. The CDR3 region is CASSSGRNYGYTF. The CDR3 DNA reads TGTGCCAGCAGTAGTGGGCGAAACTATGGCTACACCTTC.